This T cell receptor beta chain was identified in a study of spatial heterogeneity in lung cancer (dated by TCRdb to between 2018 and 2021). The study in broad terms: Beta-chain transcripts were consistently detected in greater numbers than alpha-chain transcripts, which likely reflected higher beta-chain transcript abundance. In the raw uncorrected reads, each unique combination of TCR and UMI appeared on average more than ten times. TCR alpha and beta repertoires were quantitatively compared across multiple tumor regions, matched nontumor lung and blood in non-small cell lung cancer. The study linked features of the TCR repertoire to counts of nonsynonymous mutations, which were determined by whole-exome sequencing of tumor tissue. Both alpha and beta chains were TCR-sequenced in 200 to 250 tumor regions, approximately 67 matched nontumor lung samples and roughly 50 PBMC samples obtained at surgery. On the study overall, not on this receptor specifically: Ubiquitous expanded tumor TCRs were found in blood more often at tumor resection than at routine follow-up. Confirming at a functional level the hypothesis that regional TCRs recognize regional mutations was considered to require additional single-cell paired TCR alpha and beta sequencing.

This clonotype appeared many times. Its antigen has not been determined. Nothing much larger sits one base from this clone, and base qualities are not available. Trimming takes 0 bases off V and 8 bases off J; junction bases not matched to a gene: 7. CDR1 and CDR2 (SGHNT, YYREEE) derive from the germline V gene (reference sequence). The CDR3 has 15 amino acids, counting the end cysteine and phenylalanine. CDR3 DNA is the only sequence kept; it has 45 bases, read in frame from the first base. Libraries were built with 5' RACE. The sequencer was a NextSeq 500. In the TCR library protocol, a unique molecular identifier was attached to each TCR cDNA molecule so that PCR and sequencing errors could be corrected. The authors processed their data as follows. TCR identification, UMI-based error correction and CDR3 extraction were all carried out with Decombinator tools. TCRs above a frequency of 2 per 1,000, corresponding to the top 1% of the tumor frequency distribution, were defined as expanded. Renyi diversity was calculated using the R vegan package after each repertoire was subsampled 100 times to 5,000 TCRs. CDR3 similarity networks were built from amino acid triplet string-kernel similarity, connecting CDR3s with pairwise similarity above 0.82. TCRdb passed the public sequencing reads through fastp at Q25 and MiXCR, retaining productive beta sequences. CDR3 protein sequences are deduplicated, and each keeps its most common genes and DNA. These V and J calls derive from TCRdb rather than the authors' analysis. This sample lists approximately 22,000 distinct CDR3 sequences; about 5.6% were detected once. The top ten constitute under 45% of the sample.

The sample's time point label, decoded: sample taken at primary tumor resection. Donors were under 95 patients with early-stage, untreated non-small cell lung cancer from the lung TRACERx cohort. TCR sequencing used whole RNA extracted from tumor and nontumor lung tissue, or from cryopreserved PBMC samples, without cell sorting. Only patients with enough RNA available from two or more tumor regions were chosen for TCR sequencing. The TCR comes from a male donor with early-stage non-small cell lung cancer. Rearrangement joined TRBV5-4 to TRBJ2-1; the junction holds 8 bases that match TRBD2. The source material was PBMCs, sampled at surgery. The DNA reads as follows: TGTGCCAGCAGCTTGGCCGAGCGGGAGTACGATGAGCAGTTCTTC. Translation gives CASSLAEREYDEQFF.